The 7 T cell receptor beta chains presented below share a single source sample, sequenced in a study of T cells after yellow fever vaccination. TCRdb re-called the 5' RACE reads with MiXCR, one entry per CDR3 protein. Of about 340,000 distinct CDR3 sequences in the sample, 9.5% to 15% were seen once. Here the sequenced sample was CD4+ T cells sorted from PBMCs, taken 15 days after the yellow fever booster vaccination. These receptors were collected from a man aged 18 to 30 who received the YFV17D yellow fever vaccine.

In its sample, this clonotype was seen a few times. V usage is TRBV9 and J usage is TRBJ2-5; the D gene is possibly TRBD2 (5 bases). Germline V gene data show CDR1 as SGDLS and CDR2 as YYNGEE. The CDR3 totals 15 residues. The V end lost 3 bases, the J end lost 5 bases, and 17 bases lay between the germline ends. The CDR3 DNA sequence: TGTGCCAGCAGCGCCGGATTTCGCTCGGGGGAGACCCAGTACTTC. Its protein is CASSAGFRSGETQYF.

The chain employs TRBV14 and TRBJ2-5; D tentatively reads TRBD1 or TRBD2 (6 bases each). Trimming removed 3 bases at V and 9 bases at J, with 20 bases between. Germline-derived CDR1 and CDR2 are SGHDN and FVKESK. The CDR3 consists of 15 residues. The CDR3 DNA is TGTGCCAGCAGCCAGATTCCGGGGGCCCTCGGGGCCCAGTACTTC. This encodes CASSQIPGALGAQYF. Supplemented by reference TRBV14 and TRBJ2-5, the full variable domain reads EAGVTQFPSHSVIEKGQTVTLRCDPISGHDNLYWYRRVMGKEIKFLLHFVKESKQDESGMPNNRFLAERTGGTYSTLKVQPAELEDSGVYFCASSQIPGALGAQYFGPGTRLLVL.

The chain couples TRBV6-2 or TRBV6-3 to TRBJ2-2; TRBD2 aligns across 10 bases. The ends lost 8 bases at V and 6 bases at J; junction bases unmatched: 6. Germline CDR1 MNHEY, CDR2 SVGEGT. The CDR3 has 14 residues. The CDR3: CASCLAGGPGELFF. CDR3 nucleotides: TGTGCCAGCTGCTTAGCGGGGGGTCCCGGGGAGCTGTTTTTT.

The chain has TRBV6-5 and TRBJ1-4; D gene uncertain. Germline values: CDR1 MNHEY, CDR2 SVGAGI. The CDR3 contains 12 residues. The CDR3 nucleotides are TGTGCAACATATCAGACCCCTGAAAAACTGTTTTTT. Encoded protein: CATYQTPEKLFF.

This clonotype was seen a few times. This chain connects TRBV3-1 to TRBJ1-1; 9 nucleotides line up with TRBD1. The J segment lost 6 bases and the V segment lost 8 bases, leaving 10 bases of the junction unmatched. The CDR3 is made up of 14 amino acids. CDR1 and CDR2 (germline): LGHDT, YNNKEL (reference sequence). Here the CDR3 reads CASAKTGGEAEAFF. DNA for the CDR3: TGTGCCAGCGCCAAGACAGGGGGAGAGGCTGAAGCTTTCTTT.

The chain links TRBV11-2 to TRBJ1-1, with D hard to call. The germline V gene encodes CDR1 SGHAT and CDR2 FQNNGV. This CDR3 region has 16 residues. Trimming took 4 bases from V and 4 from J, leaving 19 bases between them. The chain's CDR3 is CASSSGLNGWFTEAFF. The CDR3 coding sequence is TGTGCCAGCAGCTCCGGCCTGAACGGGTGGTTCACTGAAGCTTTCTTT.

The V gene is TRBV13, the J gene TRBJ2-7; TRBD2 might be the D (6 bases). The length of the CDR3 is 12 residues. V lost 5 bases and J lost 9, with 14 bases in between. In germline, CDR1 is PRHDT, CDR2 FYEKMQ (reference sequence). The chain's CDR3 is CASSLEGRRQYV. The CDR3 DNA reads TGTGCCAGCAGCCTCGAAGGGAGGCGGCAGTACGTC.